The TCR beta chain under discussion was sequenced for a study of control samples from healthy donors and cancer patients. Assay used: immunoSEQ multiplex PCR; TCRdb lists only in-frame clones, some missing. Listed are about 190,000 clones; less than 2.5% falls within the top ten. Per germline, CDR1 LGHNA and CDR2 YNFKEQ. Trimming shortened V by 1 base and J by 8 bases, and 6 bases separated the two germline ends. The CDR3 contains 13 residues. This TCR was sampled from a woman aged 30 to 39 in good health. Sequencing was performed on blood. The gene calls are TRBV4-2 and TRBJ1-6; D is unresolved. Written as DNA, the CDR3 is TGTGCCAGCAGCCAAGGAAGTGATTCACCCCTCCACTTT. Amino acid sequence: CASSQGSDSPLHF.